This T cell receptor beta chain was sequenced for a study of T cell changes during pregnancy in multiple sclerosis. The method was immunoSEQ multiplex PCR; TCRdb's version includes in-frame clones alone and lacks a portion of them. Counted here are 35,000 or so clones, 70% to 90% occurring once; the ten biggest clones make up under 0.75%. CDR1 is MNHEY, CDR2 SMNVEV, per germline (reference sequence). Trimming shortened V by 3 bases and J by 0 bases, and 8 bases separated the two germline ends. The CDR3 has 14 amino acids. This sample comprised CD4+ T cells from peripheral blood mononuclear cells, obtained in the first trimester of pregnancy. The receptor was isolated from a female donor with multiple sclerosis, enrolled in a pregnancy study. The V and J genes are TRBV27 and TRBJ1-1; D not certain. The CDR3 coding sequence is TGTGCCAGCAGTTTTTCGGCGGTGAACACTGAAGCTTTCTTT. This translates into CASSFSAVNTEAFF.